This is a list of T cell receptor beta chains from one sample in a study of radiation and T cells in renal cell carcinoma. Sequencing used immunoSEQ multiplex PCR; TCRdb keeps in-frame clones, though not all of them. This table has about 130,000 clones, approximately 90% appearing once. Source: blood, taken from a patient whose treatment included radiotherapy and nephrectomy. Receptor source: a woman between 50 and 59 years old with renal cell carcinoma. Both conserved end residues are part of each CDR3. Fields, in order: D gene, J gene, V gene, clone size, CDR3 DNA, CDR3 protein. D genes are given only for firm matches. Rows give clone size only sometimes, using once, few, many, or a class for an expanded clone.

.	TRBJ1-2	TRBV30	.	TGTGCCTGGAATTCCGTAATCTCGAGATATGGCTACACCTTC	CAWNSVISRYGYTF
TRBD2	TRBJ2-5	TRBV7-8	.	TGTGCCAGCAGCGCCCCTCGTTGGGACACACGACTAGCGGGCTTCCAAGAGACCCAGTACTTC	CASSAPRWDTRLAGFQETQYF
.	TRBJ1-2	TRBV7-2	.	TGTGCCAGCAGCTTAGGTCCGGGCTTGGATGGCTACACCTTC	CASSLGPGLDGYTF
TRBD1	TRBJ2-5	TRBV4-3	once	TGCGCCAGCAGCCAAGAACAGGGGTTCGGAGAGACCCAGTACTTC	CASSQEQGFGETQYF
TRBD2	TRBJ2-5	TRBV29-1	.	TGCAGCGGCGGTCGGGGGGGAGAGACCCAGTACTTC	CSGGRGGETQYF
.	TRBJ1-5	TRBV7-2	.	TGTGCCAGCAGCACTTCCCGGGCCCCTGGTAGGGTTCAGCCCCAGCATTTT	CASSTSRAPGRVQPQHF
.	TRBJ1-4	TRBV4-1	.	TGCGCCAGCAGCCAGCAGGGGCGTGTTGGGGAAAAACTGTTTTTT	CASSQQGRVGEKLFF
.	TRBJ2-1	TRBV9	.	TGTGCCAGCAGCGTAGAGGGGCAGGGCAGCATGAATGAGCAGTTCTTC	CASSVEGQGSMNEQFF
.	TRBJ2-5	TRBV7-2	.	TGTGCCAGCAGCTTAGTCGGGGGGCCAGAGACCCAGTACTTC	CASSLVGGPETQYF
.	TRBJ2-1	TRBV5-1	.	TGCGCCAGCAGCCCGGAACAGAACCTTAATCCTAGCTCCTACAATGAGCAGTTCTTC	CASSPEQNLNPSSYNEQFF
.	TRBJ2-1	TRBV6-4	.	TGTGCCAGCAGTGAAGGGGGGATGAATGAGCAGTTCTTC	CASSEGGMNEQFF
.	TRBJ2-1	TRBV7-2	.	TGTGCCAGCAGCTTAGTCCCCGGGGGCCTGTCCTACAATGAGCAGTTCTTC	CASSLVPGGLSYNEQFF
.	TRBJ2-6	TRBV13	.	TGTGCCAGCAGCCCAACAGGCCCCGAGCTGACTTTC	CASSPTGPELTF
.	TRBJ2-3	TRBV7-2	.	TGTGCCAGCAGCTACGGGTGGGCGGCAGATACGCAGTATTTT	CASSYGWAADTQYF
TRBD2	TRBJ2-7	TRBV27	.	TGTGCCAGCAGTTTCGCGGGGGGGGGCTACGAGCAGTACTTC	CASSFAGGGYEQYF
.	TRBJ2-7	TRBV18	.	TGTGCCAGCTCCCCCCCCAGGGCCTACGAGCAGTACTTC	CASSPPRAYEQYF
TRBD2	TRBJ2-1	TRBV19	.	TGTGCCAGTACCATGACTAGCGGGGGGGTCCGACCCGAGCAGTTCTTC	CASTMTSGGVRPEQFF
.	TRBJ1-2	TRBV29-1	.	TGCAGCGTTACGCTGACAGGAAGCTTCTATGGCTACACCTTC	CSVTLTGSFYGYTF
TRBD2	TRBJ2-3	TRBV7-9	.	TGTGCCAGCAGCTTGGGAAGGACTAGCGGGGGGCTGAGCACAGATACGCAGTATTTT	CASSLGRTSGGLSTDTQYF
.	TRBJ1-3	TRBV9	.	TGTGCCAGCAGCGTAGCGGGTACCCAACTGCTGGGAGACACCATATATTTT	CASSVAGTQLLGDTIYF
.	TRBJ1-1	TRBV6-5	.	TGTGCCAGCAGTTACCACGGGGGCAAAGTCGACACTGAAGCTTTCTTT	CASSYHGGKVDTEAFF
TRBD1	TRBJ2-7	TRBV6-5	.	TGTGCCAGCAGCCCGGGACAGTCCTCCTACGAGCAGTACTTC	CASSPGQSSYEQYF
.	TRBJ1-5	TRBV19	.	TGTGCCAGTAGTATATTCATTAATCAGCCCCAGCATTTT	CASSIFINQPQHF
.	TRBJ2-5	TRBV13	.	TGTGCCAGCAGCTTGGGTGGGACCCAGTACTTC	CASSLGGTQYF
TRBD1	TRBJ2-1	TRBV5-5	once	TGTGCCAGCAGCAAGGGGGGACAGGGCTACAATGAGCAGTTCTTC	CASSKGGQGYNEQFF
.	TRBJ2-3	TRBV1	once	TGCACCAGCTTGAGGACGGTTCCAGATACGCAGTATTTT	CTSLRTVPDTQYF
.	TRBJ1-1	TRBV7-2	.	TGTGCCAGCAGCTTCGACCCGTACACTGAAGCTTTCTTT	CASSFDPYTEAFF
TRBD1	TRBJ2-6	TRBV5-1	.	TGCGCCAGCAGCCAACGGACAGGGAAGAGCTCTGGGGCCAACGTCCTGACTTTC	CASSQRTGKSSGANVLTF
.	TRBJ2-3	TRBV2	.	TGTGCCAGCAGTTGGACATCCACAGATACGCAGTATTTT	CASSWTSTDTQYF
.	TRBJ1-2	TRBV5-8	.	TGTGCCAGCAGCTTGGTAACAGGGTGGACCAGTGTTTCCGATGGCTACACCTTC	CASSLVTGWTSVSDGYTF
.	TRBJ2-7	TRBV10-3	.	TGTGCCATCAGTGGGGACCTATACGAGCAGTACTTC	CAISGDLYEQYF
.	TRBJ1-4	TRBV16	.	TGTGCCAGCAGCTACGGCCGGGGCGGGAGTGAAAAACTGTTTTTT	CASSYGRGGSEKLFF
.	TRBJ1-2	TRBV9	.	TGTGCCAGCAGCGTAGCCGGGAGTGGCTACACCTTC	CASSVAGSGYTF
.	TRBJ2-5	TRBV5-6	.	TGTGCCAGCAGCTTGGACACGGCGGAGACCCAGTACTTC	CASSLDTAETQYF
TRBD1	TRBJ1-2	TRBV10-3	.	TGTGCCATCATGGGCAGGGGGGGTGGCTACACCTTC	CAIMGRGGGYTF
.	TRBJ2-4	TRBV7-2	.	TGTGCCAGCAGCTTCGGGCAAGCCAAAAACATTCAGTACTTC	CASSFGQAKNIQYF
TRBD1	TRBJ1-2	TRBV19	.	TGTGCCAGTAGTATTGTAGGTGGGACAGCTATTAACTATGGCTACACCTTC	CASSIVGGTAINYGYTF
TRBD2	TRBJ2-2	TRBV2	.	TGTGCCAGCAAGTTGCGGGGGGGCGGAGTCAGCGGGGAGCTGTTTTTT	CASKLRGGGVSGELFF
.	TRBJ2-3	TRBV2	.	TGTGCCAGCAACGAGGGGGGGACAGATACGCAGTATTTT	CASNEGGTDTQYF
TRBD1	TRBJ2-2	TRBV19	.	TGTGCCAGTAGTGCCGGGACAGGGGCCGGGGAGCTGTTTTTT	CASSAGTGAGELFF
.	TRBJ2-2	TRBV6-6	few	TGTGCCAGTGGGGGGGCCGGTGTCGGGGAGCTGTTTTTT	CASGGAGVGELFF
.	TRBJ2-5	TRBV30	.	TGTGCCTGGAGTGTACTACGGGAGACCCAGTACTTC	CAWSVLRETQYF
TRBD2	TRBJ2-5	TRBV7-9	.	TGTGCCAGCAGCCGGACTAGCGGACGTCAAGAGACCCAGTACTTC	CASSRTSGRQETQYF
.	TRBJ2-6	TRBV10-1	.	TGCGCCAGCACACTCCCAACAGGGCTCCATGAAAGCTCTGGGGCCAACGTCCTGACTTTC	CASTLPTGLHESSGANVLTF
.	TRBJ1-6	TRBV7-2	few	TGTGCCAGCAGCTTAAGTTCGGGGGGGAATTCACCCCTCCACTTT	CASSLSSGGNSPLHF
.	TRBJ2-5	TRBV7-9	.	TGTGCCAGCAGCCTCCGCCGTTGGGGACAAGAGACCCAGTACTTC	CASSLRRWGQETQYF
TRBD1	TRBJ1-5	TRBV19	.	TGTGCCAGTAGCCGGGACAGGAGTCAGCCCCAGCATTTT	CASSRDRSQPQHF
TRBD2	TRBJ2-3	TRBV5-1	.	TGCGCCAGCAGCTTGGTAGCGGGGCGCACAGATACGCAGTATTTT	CASSLVAGRTDTQYF
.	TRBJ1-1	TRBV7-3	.	TGTGCCAGCAGCTTTGGCTCGAACACTGAAGCTTTCTTT	CASSFGSNTEAFF
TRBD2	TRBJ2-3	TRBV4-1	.	TGCGCCAGCAGCCGCCTGCCAGCGGGGGCCCGCACAGATACGCAGTATTTT	CASSRLPAGARTDTQYF
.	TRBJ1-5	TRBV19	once	TGTGCCAGTAGTATTGTATACAATCAGCCCCAGCATTTT	CASSIVYNQPQHF
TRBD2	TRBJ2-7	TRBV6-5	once	TGTGCCAGCAGCCGGGGGGGGGCCGGCGAGCAGTACTTC	CASSRGGAGEQYF
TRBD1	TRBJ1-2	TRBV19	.	TGTGCCAGTAGTAAAGCTTGGACAGGCCAGCGCACCTTC	CASSKAWTGQRTF
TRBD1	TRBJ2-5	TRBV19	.	TGTGCCAGTAGGGTACAGGGGCCGGAGACCCAGTACTTC	CASRVQGPETQYF
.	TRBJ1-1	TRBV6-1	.	TGTGCCAGCAGACAGGGAGGGAACACTGAAGCTTTCTTT	CASRQGGNTEAFF
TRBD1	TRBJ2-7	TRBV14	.	TGTGCCAGCAGCCGCTCTGGGACAGGGTACGAGCAGTACTTC	CASSRSGTGYEQYF
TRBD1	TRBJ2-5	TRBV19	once	TGTGCCAGTAGTATGACAGGGGGCCGAGAGACCCAGTACTTC	CASSMTGGRETQYF
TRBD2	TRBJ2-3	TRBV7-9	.	TGTGCCAGCAGCTTGGGACTAGCGGGGGGGACAGATACGCAGTATTTT	CASSLGLAGGTDTQYF
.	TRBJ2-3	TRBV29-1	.	TGCAGCGTGACTGACTCAGGCACAGATACGCAGTATTTT	CSVTDSGTDTQYF
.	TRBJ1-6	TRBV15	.	TGTGCCACCAGCAGAGATACAGAGTATAATTCACCCCTCCACTTT	CATSRDTEYNSPLHF